This T cell receptor beta chain is from a study of blood T cell repertoires in COVID-19. As for the study in general: Both acute and convalescent COVID-19 samples were obtained from the United States, Italy and Spain. T cells, B-cell-depleted T cells, or PBMCs provided the cDNA or gDNA that served as material.

Trimming took off 3 bases at V and 0 bases at J, with 9 bases between the two ends. Looked up from germline, CDR1 is MNHEY and CDR2 is SVGEGT. The CDR3 consists of 15 residues. This clone was seen a handful of times. The method was immunoSEQ multiplex PCR; TCRdb's version includes in-frame clones alone and lacks a portion of them. Of under 200,000 clones in the sample, roughly 86% were seen once. This clonotype was sampled from an elderly woman in a cohort sampled during active or convalescent COVID-19. Sequences were obtained from peripheral blood. The rearrangement joins TRBV6-2 or TRBV6-3 to TRBJ1-3; no reliable D call. CDR3 sequence: CASSYPGSSGNTIYF. The CDR3 coding sequence is TGTGCCAGCAGTTATCCGGGAAGCTCTGGAAACACCATATATTTT.